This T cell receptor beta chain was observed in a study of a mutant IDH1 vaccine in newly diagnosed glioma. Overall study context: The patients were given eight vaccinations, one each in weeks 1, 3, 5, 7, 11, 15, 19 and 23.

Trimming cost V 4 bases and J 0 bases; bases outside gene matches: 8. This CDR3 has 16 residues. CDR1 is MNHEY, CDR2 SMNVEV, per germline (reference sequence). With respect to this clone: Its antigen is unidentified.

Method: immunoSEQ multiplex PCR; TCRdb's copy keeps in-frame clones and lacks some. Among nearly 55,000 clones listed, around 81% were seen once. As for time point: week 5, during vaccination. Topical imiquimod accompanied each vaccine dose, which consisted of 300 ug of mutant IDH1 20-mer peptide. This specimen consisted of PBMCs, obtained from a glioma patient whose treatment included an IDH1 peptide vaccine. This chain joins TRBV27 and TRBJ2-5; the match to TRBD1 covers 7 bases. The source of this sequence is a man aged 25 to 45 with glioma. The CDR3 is CASSSHPTGNQETQYF. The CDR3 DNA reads TGTGCCAGCAGTTCCCACCCGACAGGGAACCAAGAGACCCAGTACTTC.